Shown below are 3 T cell receptor beta chains from a single sample sequenced in a study of blood T cell repertoires in COVID-19 (dated by TCRdb to between 2020 and 2021). The library was prepared using the immunoSEQ multiplex PCR assay. Imported from immuneACCESS, the table was reduced by TCRdb to in-frame sequences with V and J called. These copies leave out some clones; in studies compared against another copy, an unresolved V gene accounts for under half, and the cause of the remainder is not known. Recorded for this sample are 310,000 or so clones; 89% of them occurred a single time. The top ten constitute nearly 6.5% of the sample. The specimen sequenced was peripheral blood. These receptors all come from a man younger than 35 who had recovered from COVID-19.

The chain uses TRBV18 and TRBJ2-7; the D gene is possibly TRBD1 (7 bases). In germline, CDR1 is KGHSH, CDR2 LQKENI. Trimming took 0 bases from V and 5 from J, leaving 11 bases between them. The CDR3 spans 14 residues. CDR3 nucleotides: TGTGCCAGCTCACCACCAGGGGGCGGGGACGAGCAGTACTTC. Translation gives CASSPPGGGDEQYF.

The chain has TRBV27 and TRBJ2-7; D call uncertain. V gave up 3 bases and J gave up 7 bases, with 13 bases separating them. The CDR3 extends over 13 amino acids. Looked up from germline, CDR1 is MNHEY and CDR2 is SMNVEV (reference sequence). The chain's CDR3 is CASSLAAAREQYF. In nucleotides, the CDR3 is TGTGCCAGCAGTTTGGCCGCGGCACGGGAGCAGTACTTC.

The chain links TRBV23-1 to TRBJ2-7; 7 nucleotides match TRBD1. Being an ORF, TRBV23-1 has a function that is uncertain. V shed 7 bases, J shed 4 bases, and the junction held 10 bases outside the gene matches. CDR3 length: 14 amino acids. The CDR3, as DNA: TGCGCCAGCATAGCGACAGGGAGAAGGTACGAGCAGTACTTC. It codes for CASIATGRRYEQYF.